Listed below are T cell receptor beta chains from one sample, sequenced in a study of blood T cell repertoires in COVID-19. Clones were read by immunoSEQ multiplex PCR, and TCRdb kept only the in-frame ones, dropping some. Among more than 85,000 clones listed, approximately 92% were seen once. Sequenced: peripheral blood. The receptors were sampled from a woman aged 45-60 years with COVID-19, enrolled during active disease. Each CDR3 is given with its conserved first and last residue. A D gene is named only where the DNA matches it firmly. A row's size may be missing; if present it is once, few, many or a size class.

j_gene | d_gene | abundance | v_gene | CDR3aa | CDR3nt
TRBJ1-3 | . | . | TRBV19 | CASSIVGGLSGNTIYF | TGTGCCAGTAGTATAGTCGGGGGGCTCTCTGGAAACACCATATATTTT
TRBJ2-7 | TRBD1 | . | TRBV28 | CASSTGGTLPYEQYF | TGTGCCAGCAGTACAGGGGGTACTCTGCCCTACGAGCAGTACTTC
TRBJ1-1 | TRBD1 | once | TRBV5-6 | CASSLGTGWLNTEAFF | TGTGCCAGCAGCCTCGGGACAGGGTGGCTGAACACTGAAGCTTTCTTT
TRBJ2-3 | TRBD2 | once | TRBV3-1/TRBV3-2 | CASSQVGLAGEGFTDTQYF | TGTGCCAGCAGCCAAGTCGGACTAGCGGGGGAGGGTTTCACAGATACGCAGTATTTT
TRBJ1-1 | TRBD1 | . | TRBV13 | CASSSGQGAYTEAFF | TGTGCCAGCAGCTCAGGACAGGGGGCTTACACTGAAGCTTTCTTT
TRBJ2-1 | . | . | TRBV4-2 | CASSHPPGTPYNEQFF | TGTGCCAGCAGCCACCCCCCAGGTACCCCCTACAATGAGCAGTTCTTC
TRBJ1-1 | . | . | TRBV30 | CAWSVLNLGANTEAFF | TGTGCCTGGAGTGTACTCAATTTGGGGGCGAACACTGAAGCTTTCTTT
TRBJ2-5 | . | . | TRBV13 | CASSLSKKTQYF | TGTGCCAGCAGCTTGTCTAAAAAGACCCAGTACTTC
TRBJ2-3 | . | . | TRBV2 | CASSEASTRGTDTQYF | TGTGCCAGCAGTGAAGCTTCGACTAGGGGCACAGATACGCAGTATTTT
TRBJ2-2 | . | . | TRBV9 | CASSGPAGELFF | TGTGCCAGCAGCGGTCCAGCCGGGGAGCTGTTTTTT
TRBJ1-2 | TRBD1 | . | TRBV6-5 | CASSSYRGTNYGYTF | TGTGCCAGCAGTTCTTACAGGGGTACTAACTATGGCTACACCTTC
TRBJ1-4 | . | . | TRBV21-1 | CASSKALGFCRGTNEKLFF | TGTGCCAGCAGCAAAGCGCTTGGGTTCTGTAGGGGGACTAATGAAAAACTGTTTTTT
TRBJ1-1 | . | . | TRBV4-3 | CASSQEMRLGTEAFF | TGCGCCAGCAGCCAAGAAATGCGGCTAGGCACTGAAGCTTTCTTT
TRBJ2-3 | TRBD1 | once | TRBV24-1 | CATSGDRGWSTDTQYF | TGTGCCACCAGTGGGGACAGGGGATGGAGCACAGATACGCAGTATTTT
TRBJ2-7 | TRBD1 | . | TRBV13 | CASSSRQGTYEQYF | TGTGCCAGCAGCTCTCGACAGGGTACCTACGAGCAGTACTTC
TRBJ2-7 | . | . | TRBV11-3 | CASSSGYEQYF | TGTGCCAGCAGCTCAGGCTACGAGCAGTACTTC
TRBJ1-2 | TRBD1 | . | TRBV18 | CATTPGGMGGYTF | TGTGCCACTACCCCAGGGGGAATGGGAGGCTACACCTTC
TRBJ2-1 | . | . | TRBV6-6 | CASSSPGGGDYNEQFF | TGTGCCAGCAGTTCCCCCGGCGGGGGCGACTACAATGAGCAGTTCTTC
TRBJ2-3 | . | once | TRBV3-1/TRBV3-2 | CASGVERGGLGWTDTQYF | TGTGCCAGCGGGGTCGAAAGGGGGGGCCTCGGATGGACAGATACGCAGTATTTT
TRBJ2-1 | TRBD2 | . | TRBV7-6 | CASSPWTSGGAAHEQFF | TGTGCCAGCAGCCCATGGACTAGCGGGGGGGCGGCGCATGAGCAGTTCTTC
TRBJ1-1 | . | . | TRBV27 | CASSLTGVTEAFF | TGTGCCAGCAGTTTAACGGGGGTCACTGAAGCTTTCTTT
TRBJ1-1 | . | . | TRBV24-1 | CATMGERGGNTEAFF | TGTGCCACCATGGGGGAGAGGGGGGGAAACACTGAAGCTTTCTTT
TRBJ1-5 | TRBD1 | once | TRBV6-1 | CASSERDRDVYQPQHF | TGTGCCAGCAGTGAACGGGACAGGGATGTTTATCAGCCCCAGCATTTT
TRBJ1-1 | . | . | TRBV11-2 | CASSLDMGARTEAFF | TGTGCCAGCAGCTTAGATATGGGGGCTCGGACTGAAGCTTTCTTT
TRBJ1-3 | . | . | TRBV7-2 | CASSPGGASGNTIYF | TGTGCCAGCAGCCCAGGTGGGGCCTCTGGAAACACCATATATTTT
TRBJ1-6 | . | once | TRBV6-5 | CASGAESSYNSPLHF | TGTGCCAGCGGAGCGGAAAGCTCCTATAATTCACCCCTCCACTTT
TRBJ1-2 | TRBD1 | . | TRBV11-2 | CASSFGTGVGYTF | TGTGCCAGCAGTTTTGGGACAGGGGTGGGCTACACCTTC
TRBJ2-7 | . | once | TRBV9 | CASILDCYEQYF | TGTGCCAGCATCCTAGACTGCTACGAGCAGTACTTC
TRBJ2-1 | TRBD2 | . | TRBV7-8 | CASSLNGYSGAGGHEQFF | TGTGCCAGCAGCTTAAACGGTTATAGCGGGGCCGGGGGACATGAGCAGTTCTTC
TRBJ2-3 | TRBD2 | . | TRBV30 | CACRLAGGTDTQYF | TGTGCCTGTCGACTAGCGGGGGGAACAGATACGCAGTATTTT
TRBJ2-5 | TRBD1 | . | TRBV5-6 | CASSLGQGETQYF | TGTGCCAGCAGCTTGGGACAGGGAGAGACCCAGTACTTC
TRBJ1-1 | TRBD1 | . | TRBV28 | CASSFDRVYTEAFF | TGTGCCAGCAGTTTCGACAGGGTTTACACTGAAGCTTTCTTT
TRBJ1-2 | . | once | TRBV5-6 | CASTPTAVPYGYTF | TGTGCCAGCACCCCTACGGCGGTTCCTTATGGCTACACCTTC
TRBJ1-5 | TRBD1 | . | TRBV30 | CAWSLRTGIYSNQPQHF | TGTGCCTGGAGTTTGAGGACAGGGATCTATAGCAATCAGCCCCAGCATTTT
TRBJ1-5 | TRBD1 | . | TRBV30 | CAWTGQGGVNQPQHF | TGTGCCTGGACCGGACAGGGAGGGGTCAATCAGCCCCAGCATTTT
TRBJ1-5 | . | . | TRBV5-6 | CASSRYRFNQPQHF | TGTGCCAGCAGCCGGTACAGGTTCAATCAGCCCCAGCATTTT
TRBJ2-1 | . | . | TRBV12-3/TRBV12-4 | CASQGGGNEQFF | TGTGCCAGCCAGGGGGGTGGCAATGAGCAGTTCTTC
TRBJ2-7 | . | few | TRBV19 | CATSGDRRSYEQYF | TGTGCCACCTCGGGGGACAGACGGAGCTACGAGCAGTACTTC
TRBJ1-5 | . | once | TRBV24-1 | CATSDRGGNQPQHF | TGTGCCACCAGTGATAGGGGAGGGAATCAGCCCCAGCATTTT
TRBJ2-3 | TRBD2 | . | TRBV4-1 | CASSPSGGAADTQYF | TGCGCCAGCAGCCCGAGCGGGGGGGCCGCAGATACGCAGTATTTT
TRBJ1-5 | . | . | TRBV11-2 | CASSLTSHSNQPQHF | TGTGCCAGCAGCTTAACTAGTCATAGCAATCAGCCCCAGCATTTT
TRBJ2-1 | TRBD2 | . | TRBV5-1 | CASSLEVSGARQFF | TGCGCCAGCAGCTTGGAGGTTAGCGGGGCTCGGCAGTTCTTC
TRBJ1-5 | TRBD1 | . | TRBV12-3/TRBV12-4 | CASSLTGGQPQHF | TGTGCCAGCAGTCTGACAGGGGGGCAGCCCCAGCATTTT
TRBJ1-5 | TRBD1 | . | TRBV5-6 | CASSSDREAPTQHF | TGTGCCAGCAGTTCAGACAGGGAAGCTCCAACCCAGCATTTT
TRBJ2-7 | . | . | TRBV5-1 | CASSSPGLHYEQYF | TGCGCCAGCAGCTCCCCCGGACTGCACTACGAGCAGTACTTC
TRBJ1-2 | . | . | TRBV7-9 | CASSLDSGGFYGYTF | TGTGCCAGCAGCTTAGACAGCGGAGGCTTTTATGGCTACACCTTC
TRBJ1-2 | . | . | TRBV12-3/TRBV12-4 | CASSLGATRYTF | TGTGCCAGCAGTTTAGGAGCTACTCGCTACACCTTC
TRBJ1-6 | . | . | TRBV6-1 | CASSESGYSDSPLHF | TGTGCCAGCAGTGAATCGGGGTACTCAGATTCACCCCTCCACTTT
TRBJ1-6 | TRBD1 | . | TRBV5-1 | CASSSPGQGNSPLHF | TGCGCCAGCAGTTCCCCGGGACAGGGGAATTCACCCCTCCACTTT